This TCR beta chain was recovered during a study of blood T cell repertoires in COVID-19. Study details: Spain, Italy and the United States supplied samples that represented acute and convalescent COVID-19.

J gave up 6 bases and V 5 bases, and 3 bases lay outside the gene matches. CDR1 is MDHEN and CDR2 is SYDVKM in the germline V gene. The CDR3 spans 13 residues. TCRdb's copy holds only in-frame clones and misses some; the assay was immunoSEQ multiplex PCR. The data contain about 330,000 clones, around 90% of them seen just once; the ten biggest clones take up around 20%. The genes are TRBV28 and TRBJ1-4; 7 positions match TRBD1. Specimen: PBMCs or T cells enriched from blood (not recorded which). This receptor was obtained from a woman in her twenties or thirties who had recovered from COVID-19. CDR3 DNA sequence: TGTGCCAGCAGTCTGACAGGGTATGAAAAACTGTTTTTT. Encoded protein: CASSLTGYEKLFF.